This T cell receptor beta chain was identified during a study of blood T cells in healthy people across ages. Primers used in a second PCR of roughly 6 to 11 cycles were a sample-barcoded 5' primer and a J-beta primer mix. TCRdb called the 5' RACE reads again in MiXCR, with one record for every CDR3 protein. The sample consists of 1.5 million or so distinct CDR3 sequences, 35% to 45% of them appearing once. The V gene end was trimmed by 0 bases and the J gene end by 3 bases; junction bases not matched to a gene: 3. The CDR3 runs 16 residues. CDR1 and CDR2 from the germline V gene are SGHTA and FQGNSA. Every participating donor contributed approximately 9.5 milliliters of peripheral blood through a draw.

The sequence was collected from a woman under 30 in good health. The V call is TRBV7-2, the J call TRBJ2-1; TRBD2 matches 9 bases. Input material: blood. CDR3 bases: TGTGCCAGCAGCTTAGCTGCTAGCGGGAACTACAATGAGCAGTTCTTC. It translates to CASSLAASGNYNEQFF. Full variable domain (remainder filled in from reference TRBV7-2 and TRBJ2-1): GAGVSQSPSNKVTEKGKDVELRCDPISGHTALYWYRQSLGQGLEFLIYFQGNSAPDKSGLPSDRFSAERTGGSVSTLTIQRTQQEDSAVYLCASSLAASGNYNEQFFGPGTRLTVL.